This T cell receptor beta chain was sequenced during a study of vaccination and CD4 T cells after COVID-19. About the study: Six males and four females, two Hispanic, made up the convalescents. Once diagnosed, patients had post-COVID samples drawn a median approximately 100 days later (range 35 to 161).

Oncomine TCR Beta short-read sequencing was applied to DNA from cultured CD4+ T cells. TCRdb itself ran the PCR reads through MiXCR, one entry per CDR3 protein. The profile covers roughly 15,000 distinct CDR3 sequences, with approximately 40% appearing a single time and about 10% taken by the ten largest. Treatment described: roughly ten-day PBMC culture with coronavirus spike peptide pools or control peptides (ViraFEST assay). Convalescent patients tested SARS-CoV-2 PCR positive from March to December 2020, before Alpha, Beta and Delta emerged. The germline V gene encodes CDR1 MNHNS and CDR2 SASEGT. The CDR3 spans 13 residues. Trimming removed 5 bases from V and 3 bases from J, with 11 bases in between. In its sample, this clonotype was seen a few times. Its target is unknown.

This sequence joins TRBV6-1 and TRBJ2-7; D unresolved. The sequenced material came from CD4+ T cells from blood, cultured in vitro. The receptor's source is a human donor who had recovered from COVID-19. As DNA, the CDR3 is TGTGCCAGCAGTCGAGCACATAACTACGAGCAGTACTTC. This sequence encodes CASSRAHNYEQYF.